Following are 21 T cell receptor beta chains from one sample sequenced in a study of T cell clones after liver transplantation. The data were produced by immunoSEQ multiplex PCR, yet TCRdb's version contains in-frame clones alone and is incomplete. The repertoire holds 70,000 to 80,000 clones, about 92% seen once, with under 3.5% in the top ten. The material sequenced was CD4+ T cells from blood, taken before liver transplant. Receptors originate from a human donor who received a liver transplant.

The chain combines TRBV6-5 with TRBJ2-3; 11 bases are shared with TRBD1. V lost 6 bases to trimming and J lost 1 base; unmatched junction nucleotides: 3. Per germline, CDR1 MNHEY and CDR2 SVGAGI. The CDR3 is 15 amino acids. DNA for the CDR3: TGTGCCAGCAGCCAGGGACAGGGGGGCACAGATACGCAGTATTTT. As protein: CASSQGQGGTDTQYF.

The chain carries TRBV21-1 and TRBJ2-3. TRBV21-1 is tagged as a pseudogene. There are 12 residues in the CDR3. For the CDR3, the DNA is TGTGCCAGCAGCAGGGGCACAGATACGCAGTATTTT. Amino acids: CASSRGTDTQYF.

The CDR3 region is CSDSERDSRRYTF. Written as DNA, the CDR3 is TGCAGCGACTCTGAAAGGGACAGCCGTCGCTACACCTTC. This chain links TRBV29-1 with TRBJ1-2; 7 bases align to TRBD1. V lost 7 bases and J lost 9; bases outside the gene matches: 14. The germline V gene has CDR1 SQVTM and CDR2 ANQGSEA. The CDR3 consists of 13 residues.

The chain is built from TRBV5-1 and TRBJ2-5, with TRBD2 matching over 7 bases. Germline V CDR1 and CDR2: SGHRS, YFSETQ. There are 14 residues in the CDR3. Losses at the gene ends were 1 base for V and 1 base for J; bases not matched to a gene: 1. This CDR3 is CASSLLAVQETQYF. The CDR3 nucleotides are TGCGCCAGCAGCTTGCTAGCGGTCCAAGAGACCCAGTACTTC.

The V gene is TRBV16, the J gene TRBJ2-2, with D maybe TRBD2 (6 bases). The V end was cut by 0 bases, the J end by 4 bases, with 9 bases between. CDR3 length equals 15 residues. In germline, CDR1 is KGHSY, CDR2 FQNENV. The CDR3 reads CASSQSTRGTGELFF. In DNA form, the CDR3 reads TGTGCCAGCAGCCAATCGACTAGGGGCACCGGGGAGCTGTTTTTT.

The V and J genes are TRBV11-2 and TRBJ2-7, with D perhaps assigned TRBD1 or TRBD2 (6 bases each). V lost 5 bases and J lost 7, with 18 bases in between. Germline assignment: CDR1 SGHAT and CDR2 FQNNGV. The CDR3 spans 14 residues. This chain's CDR3 is CASSPGGSAGEQYF. CDR3 DNA: TGTGCCAGCAGCCCCGGGGGCAGCGCAGGAGAGCAGTACTTC.

The gene calls are TRBV7-2 and TRBJ2-5; TRBD2 matches 13 bases. This CDR3 comprises 17 residues. V dropped 1 base and J dropped 5; count of bases not matched to a gene: 7. CDR1 is SGHTA and CDR2 is FQGNSA in the germline V gene. Here the CDR3 DNA reads TGTGCCAGCAGCTTAGGACTAGCGGGAGGTCAGGGTGAGACCCAGTACTTC. Translating it yields CASSLGLAGGQGETQYF.

CDR3 protein: CASSLDVGQGAPYEQYF. The CDR3 nucleotides are TGTGCCAGCAGCCTGGACGTGGGACAGGGGGCTCCCTACGAGCAGTACTTC. The chain employs TRBV5-4 and TRBJ2-7, with 12 bases aligning to TRBD1. With 4 bases clipped from V and 2 bases from J, the junction kept 10 bases outside the gene matches. The germline gives CDR1 SGHNT, CDR2 YYREEE (reference sequence). This CDR3 spans 17 amino acids.

This sequence joins TRBV7-3 and TRBJ2-3; the match to TRBD2 covers 11 bases. Trimming at V came to 1 base and at J to 3 bases, leaving 3 bases not matched to a gene. CDR1 is SGHTA, CDR2 FQGTGA, per germline. The CDR3 is 16 residues long. The CDR3 sequence: CASSLSASGRTDTQYF. CDR3 bases: TGTGCCAGCAGCTTAAGTGCTAGCGGGAGGACAGATACGCAGTATTTT.

This chain uses TRBV30 with TRBJ2-5; 11 nucleotides line up with TRBD2. The CDR3 contains 15 residues. Germline loops: CDR1 GTSNPN, CDR2 SVGIG (reference sequence). V shed 5 bases and J 5 bases; nucleotides not matched to a gene: 10. The CDR3 bases are TGTGCCTGGGTACCTAGCGGGAGGATAACGGAGACCCAGTACTTC. Amino acid sequence: CAWVPSGRITETQYF.

This clone was detected only a few times. This chain uses TRBV9 with TRBJ2-1; weak D call: TRBD1 (5 bases). Trimming left V 0 bases short and J 5 bases short, with 18 bases between. Germline V gene data show CDR1 as SGDLS and CDR2 as YYNGEE. CDR3 length equals 17 residues. CDR3 region: CASSVGSGGANHNEQFF. The CDR3 DNA follows: TGTGCCAGCAGCGTAGGGTCGGGTGGGGCTAACCACAATGAGCAGTTCTTC. The full variable domain, with the rest looked up from reference TRBV9 and TRBJ2-1, is DSGVTQTPKHLITATGQRVTLRCSPRSGDLSVYWYQQSLDQGLQFLIQYYNGEERAKGNILERFSAQQFPDLHSELNLSSLELGDSALYFCASSVGSGGANHNEQFFGPGTRLTVL.

The chain links TRBV7-9 to TRBJ2-5; D is possibly TRBD1 or TRBD2 (5 bases each). With 4 bases removed from V and 1 base from J, the gap between germline ends came to 10 bases. The CDR3 has 14 amino acids. Germline lookup yields CDR1 SEHNR and CDR2 FQNEAQ (reference sequence). This CDR3 is CASSSWDGQETQYF. The CDR3 nucleotides are TGTGCCAGCAGCTCCTGGGACGGCCAAGAGACCCAGTACTTC. The variable domain in full, with the rest retrieved from reference TRBV7-9 and TRBJ2-5, is DTGVSQNPRHKITKRGQNVTFRCDPISEHNRLYWYRQTLGQGPEFLTYFQNEAQLEKSRLLSDRFSAERPKGSFSTLEIQRTEQGDSAMYLCASSSWDGQETQYFGPGTRLLVL.

This clone was detected a few times. The chain has TRBV19 and TRBJ2-3; 16 positions match TRBD2. The trim removed 4 bases at V and 5 bases at J, leaving 12 bases unmatched. CDR1 is LNHDA, CDR2 SQIVND, per germline (reference sequence). The CDR3 has 19 amino acids. The CDR3 loop is CASSSPPGLAGGPKDTQYF. As DNA, the CDR3 is TGTGCCAGTAGTAGTCCGCCGGGACTAGCGGGAGGGCCCAAAGATACGCAGTATTTT.

This rearrangement joins TRBV6-4 to TRBJ2-6; D might be TRBD1 (5 bases). This CDR3 region has 15 residues. Trimming pared 5 bases from V and 4 bases from J, leaving 12 bases between. Germline lookup yields CDR1 MRHNA and CDR2 SNTAGT. The CDR3 DNA sequence: TGTGCCAGCAGTCAAACAGGTTCGGGGGCCAACGTCCTGACTTTC. The encoded protein is CASSQTGSGANVLTF.

This chain joins TRBV4-2 and TRBJ2-7; unclear D gene. Trimming removed 0 bases at V and 6 bases at J, with 9 bases between. The length of the CDR3 is 13 residues. Germline lookup yields CDR1 LGHNA and CDR2 YNFKEQ. The CDR3 protein is CASSQEKGREQYF. CDR3 sequence (DNA): TGTGCCAGCAGCCAAGAGAAGGGTCGCGAGCAGTACTTC.

The V call is TRBV28, the J call TRBJ1-2; D uncertain. V dropped 3 bases and J dropped 4 bases, with 12 bases sitting between them. In germline, CDR1 is MDHEN, CDR2 SYDVKM. The length of the CDR3 is 14 residues. The DNA for the CDR3 is TGTGCCAGCAGTTTCTCTGGGCTTAGCTATGGCTACACCTTC. Its translation: CASSFSGLSYGYTF.

This chain connects TRBV7-8 to TRBJ2-2, with no clear D. The germline V gene has CDR1 SGHVS and CDR2 FQNEAQ. V was clipped by 0 bases and J by 2 bases, with 10 bases between them. CDR3 length: 16 residues. The CDR3 DNA sequence: TGTGCCAGCAGCTTAGCTCAGCGCGGAAACACCGGGGAGCTGTTTTTT. Encoded protein: CASSLAQRGNTGELFF.

The chain links TRBV4-2 to TRBJ2-7; 9 nucleotides agree with TRBD2. V lost 4 bases, J lost 0 bases, and 1 base stayed unmatched. The CDR3 totals 14 residues. In germline, CDR1 is LGHNA, CDR2 YNFKEQ. The CDR3 DNA is TGTGCCAGCAGCCCTAGCGGGACCTCCTACGAGCAGTACTTC. Translated: CASSPSGTSYEQYF.

This clone appeared a single time. The chain has TRBV5-4 and TRBJ1-5, with D possibly being TRBD1 (6 bases). The CDR3 totals 16 residues. Deletions cut 2 bases from V and 3 bases from J, with 15 bases between. The germline gives CDR1 SGHNT, CDR2 YYREEE (reference sequence). As DNA, the CDR3 is TGTGCCAGCAGCTTTGGGGGGCCTAACGACAATCAGCCCCAGCATTTT. Its translation is CASSFGGPNDNQPQHF.

The V call is TRBV15, the J call TRBJ2-7; tentative D call: TRBD2 (6 bases). CDR1 and CDR2 (germline): LNHNV, YYDKDF (reference sequence). V gave up 8 bases and J gave up 2 bases, with 10 bases separating them. CDR3 size: 12 residues. The CDR3 bases are TGTGCCACCGGGGCGGGGCCCTACGAGCAGTACTTC. Encoded protein: CATGAGPYEQYF. Full variable domain (rest looked up from reference TRBV15 and TRBJ2-7): DAMVIQNPRYQVTQFGKPVTLSCSQTLNHNVMYWYQQKSSQAPKLLFHYYDKDFNNEADTPDNFQSRRPNTSFCFLDIRSPGLGDTAMYLCATGAGPYEQYFGPGTRLTVT.

The chain links TRBV6-1 to TRBJ1-1; a weak D match, TRBD1 (5 bases). This CDR3 has 12 amino acids. Between the trimmed V and J ends, which lost 9 bases and 6 bases, there was a span of 14 bases. Germline loops: CDR1 MNHNS, CDR2 SASEGT. The CDR3 spells CASGLLRAEAFF. In DNA form, the CDR3 reads TGTGCCAGTGGTCTTCTCAGGGCTGAAGCTTTCTTT.